This T cell receptor beta chain stems from a study of CXCR3-negative and CXCR3-positive naive CD8 T cells. Regarding the study as a whole: Naive cells that were CXCR3-positive had more hydrophobic TRB CDR3s (compared with CXCR3-negative naive cells).

The naive CD8+ gate required CD45RO-CCR7+CD27+CD95- phenotype. The germline V gene encodes CDR1 MDHEN and CDR2 SYDVKM. The length of the CDR3 is 15 residues. Through 5' RACE with UMI labels, the TRB cDNA libraries were prepared. TCRdb reprocessed the 5' RACE reads; each CDR3 protein has one entry and no DNA is given. The sample has over 55,000 distinct CDR3 sequences; the top ten hold 4.8%. To note about this clonotype: The antigen remains unidentified.

This chain uses TRBV28 with TRBJ2-1; TCRdb picks TRBD2, but there is no DNA to check that call. The source material was naive CXCR3+ CD8+ T cells from blood. Subset given: CD45RO-CCR7+CD27+CD95- naive CD8+ T cells expressing CXCR3 (TNR3+). The sequence derives from a human donor in good health. Some clones in this sample may be carry-over from other donors' samples. The CDR3 sequence is CASSLRRASSDEQFF.